This TCR beta chain is drawn from a study of control samples from healthy donors and cancer patients. CDR1 MGHRA and CDR2 YSYEKL come from the germline V gene. V lost 1 base and J 13 bases, leaving 8 bases between the germline ends. CDR3 size: 12 residues. Libraries were prepared by immunoSEQ multiplex PCR; TCRdb keeps only in-frame clonotypes and omits some of them. The sample lists about 160,000 clones, 96% occurring once. Sequences were obtained from blood. This clonotype originated in a woman aged 25 to 39 in good health. This chain joins TRBV4-1 and TRBJ1-6; D unclear. The CDR3 DNA sequence: TGCGCCAGCAGCCAAGGGGGTCAGCCCCTCCACTTT. It codes for CASSQGGQPLHF.